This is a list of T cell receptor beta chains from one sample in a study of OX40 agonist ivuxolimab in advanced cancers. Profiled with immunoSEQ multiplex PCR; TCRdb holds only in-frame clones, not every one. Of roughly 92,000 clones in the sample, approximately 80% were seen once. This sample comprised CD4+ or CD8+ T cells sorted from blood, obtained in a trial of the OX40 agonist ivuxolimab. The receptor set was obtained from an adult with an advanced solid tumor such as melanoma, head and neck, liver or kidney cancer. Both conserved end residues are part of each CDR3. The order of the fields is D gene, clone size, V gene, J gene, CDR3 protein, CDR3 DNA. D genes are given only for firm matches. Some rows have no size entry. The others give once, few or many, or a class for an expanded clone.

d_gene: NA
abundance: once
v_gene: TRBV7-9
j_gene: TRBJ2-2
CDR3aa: CASSPAGFNTGELFF
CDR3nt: TGTGCCAGCAGCCCTGCGGGCTTCAACACCGGGGAGCTGTTTTTT

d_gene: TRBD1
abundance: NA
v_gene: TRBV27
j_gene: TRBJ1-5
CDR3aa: CASSFTGTGHFQPQHF
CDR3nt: TGTGCCAGCAGTTTTACCGGGACAGGCCATTTTCAGCCCCAGCATTTT

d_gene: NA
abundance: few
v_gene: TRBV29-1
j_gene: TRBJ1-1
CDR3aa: CSVIGDLNTEAFF
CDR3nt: TGCAGCGTGATCGGGGACTTGAACACTGAAGCTTTCTTT

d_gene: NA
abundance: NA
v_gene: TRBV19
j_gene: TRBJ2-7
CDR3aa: CASSIGTGSYEQYF
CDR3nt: TGTGCCAGTAGTATAGGAACAGGGTCCTACGAGCAGTACTTC

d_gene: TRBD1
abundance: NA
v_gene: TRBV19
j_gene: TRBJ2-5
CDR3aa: CASSIVRVGQGLVETQYF
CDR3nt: TGTGCCAGTAGTATAGTAAGAGTAGGACAGGGGTTAGTAGAGACCCAGTACTTC

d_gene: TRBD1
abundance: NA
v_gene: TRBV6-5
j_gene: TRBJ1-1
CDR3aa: CASSYRTGNTEAFF
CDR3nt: TGTGCCAGCAGTTACAGGACAGGTAACACTGAAGCTTTCTTT

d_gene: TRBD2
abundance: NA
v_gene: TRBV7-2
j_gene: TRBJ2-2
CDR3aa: CASSSTSGPTGELFF
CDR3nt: TGTGCCAGCAGCTCGACTAGCGGGCCGACCGGGGAGCTGTTTTTT

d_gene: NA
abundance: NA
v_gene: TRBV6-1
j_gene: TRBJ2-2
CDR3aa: CASSPGLAESGELFF
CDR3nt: TGTGCCAGCAGTCCGGGGCTAGCCGAGTCCGGGGAGCTGTTTTTT

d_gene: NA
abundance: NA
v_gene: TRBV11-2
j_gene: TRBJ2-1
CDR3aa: CASSLGRVGEQFF
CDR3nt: TGTGCCAGCAGCTTAGGTCGGGTGGGCGAGCAGTTCTTC

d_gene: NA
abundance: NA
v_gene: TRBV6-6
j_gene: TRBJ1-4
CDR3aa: CASSLTVPTNEKLFF
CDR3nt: TGTGCCAGCAGCCTGACAGTCCCAACTAATGAAAAACTGTTTTTT

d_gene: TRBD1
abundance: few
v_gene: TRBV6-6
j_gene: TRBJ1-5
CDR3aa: CASSYSQGPPQHF
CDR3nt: TGTGCCAGCAGTTACTCACAGGGGCCCCCGCAGCATTTT

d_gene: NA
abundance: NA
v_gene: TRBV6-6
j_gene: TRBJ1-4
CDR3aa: CASSYGATNEKLFF
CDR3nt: TGTGCCAGCAGTTACGGCGCAACTAATGAAAAACTGTTTTTT

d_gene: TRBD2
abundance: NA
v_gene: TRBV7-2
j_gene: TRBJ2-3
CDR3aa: CASSLSGTSGDTQYF
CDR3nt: TGTGCCAGCAGCTTAAGTGGAACTAGCGGGGATACGCAGTATTTT

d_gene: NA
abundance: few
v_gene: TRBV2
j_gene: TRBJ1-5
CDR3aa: CASSEDYSNQPQHF
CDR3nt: TGTGCCAGCAGTGAAGATTATAGCAATCAGCCCCAGCATTTT

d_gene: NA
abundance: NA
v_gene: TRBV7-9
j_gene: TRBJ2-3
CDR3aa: CASTRATDTQYF
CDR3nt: TGTGCCAGCACTAGGGCCACAGATACGCAGTATTTT

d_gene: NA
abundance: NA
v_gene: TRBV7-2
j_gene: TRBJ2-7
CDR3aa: CASSDWISTPGQYF
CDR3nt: TGTGCCAGCAGCGACTGGATCTCCACCCCCGGGCAGTACTTC

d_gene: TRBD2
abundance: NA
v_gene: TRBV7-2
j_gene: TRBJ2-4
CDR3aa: CASSTRTSGNIQYF
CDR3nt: TGTGCCAGCAGCACAAGGACTAGCGGAAACATTCAGTACTTC

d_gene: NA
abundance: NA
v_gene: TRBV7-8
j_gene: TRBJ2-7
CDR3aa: CASSPGAYEQYF
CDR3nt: TGTGCCAGCAGCCCAGGAGCCTACGAGCAGTACTTC

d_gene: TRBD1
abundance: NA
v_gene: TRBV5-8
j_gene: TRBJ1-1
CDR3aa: CASSLGQGLNTEAFF
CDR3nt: TGTGCCAGCAGCTTGGGACAGGGGTTGAACACTGAAGCTTTCTTT

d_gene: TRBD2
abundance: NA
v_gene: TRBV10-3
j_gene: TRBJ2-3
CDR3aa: CAISPTLAGGSGDTQYF
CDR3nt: TGTGCCATCAGCCCCACACTAGCGGGAGGCAGCGGCGATACGCAGTATTTT

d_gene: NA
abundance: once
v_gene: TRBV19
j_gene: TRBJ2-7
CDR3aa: CASSVEGSSYEQYF
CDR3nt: TGTGCCAGTAGTGTTGAAGGAAGCTCCTACGAGCAGTACTTC

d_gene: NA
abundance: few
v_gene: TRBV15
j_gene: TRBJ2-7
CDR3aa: CATSGGWGQYF
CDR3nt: TGTGCCACCAGCGGTGGATGGGGGCAGTACTTC

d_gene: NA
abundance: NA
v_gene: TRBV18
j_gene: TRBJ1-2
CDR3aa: CASSGPFNYGYTF
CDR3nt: TGTGCCAGCTCCGGACCCTTTAACTATGGCTACACCTTC

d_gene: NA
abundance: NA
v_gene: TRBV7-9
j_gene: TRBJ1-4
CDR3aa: CASSLAETATNEKLFF
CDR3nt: TGTGCCAGCAGCTTAGCGGAGACCGCAACTAATGAAAAACTGTTTTTT

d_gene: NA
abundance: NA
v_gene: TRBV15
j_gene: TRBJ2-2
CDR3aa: CATHRVNTGELFF
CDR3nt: TGTGCCACCCATCGAGTGAACACCGGGGAGCTGTTTTTT

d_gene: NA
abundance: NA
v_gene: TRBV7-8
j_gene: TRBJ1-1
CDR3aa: CASSLGGESTEAFF
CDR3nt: TGTGCCAGCAGCTTAGGTGGGGAGAGCACTGAAGCTTTCTTT

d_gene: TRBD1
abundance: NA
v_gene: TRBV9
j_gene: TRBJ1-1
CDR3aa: CASSPSGTVDKAFF
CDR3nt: TGTGCCAGCAGCCCTAGCGGGACAGTTGACAAAGCTTTCTTT

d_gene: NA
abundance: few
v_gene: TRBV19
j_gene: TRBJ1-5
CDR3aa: CASSGTFNQPQHF
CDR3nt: TGTGCCAGTTCTGGGACCTTTAATCAGCCCCAGCATTTT

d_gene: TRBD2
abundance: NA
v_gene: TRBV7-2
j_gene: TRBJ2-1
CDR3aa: CASSLGGLAGAPTYNEQFF
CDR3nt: TGTGCCAGCAGCTTAGGAGGCCTAGCGGGGGCCCCTACCTACAATGAGCAGTTCTTC

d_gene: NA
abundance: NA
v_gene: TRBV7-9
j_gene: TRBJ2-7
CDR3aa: CASSEGQTSYEQYF
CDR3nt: TGTGCCAGCAGCGAGGGGCAGACCTCCTACGAGCAGTACTTC

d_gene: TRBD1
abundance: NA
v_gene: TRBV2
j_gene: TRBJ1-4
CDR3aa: CASLEDRGREKLFF
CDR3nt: TGTGCCAGCCTTGAGGACAGGGGTAGAGAAAAACTGTTTTTT

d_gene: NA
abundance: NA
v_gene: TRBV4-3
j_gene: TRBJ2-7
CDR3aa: CASSQDARGREQYF
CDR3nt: TGCGCCAGCAGCCAAGACGCTCGGGGGAGGGAGCAGTACTTC

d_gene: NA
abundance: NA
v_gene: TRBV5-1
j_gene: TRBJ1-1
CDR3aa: CASSLVGGRVGNTEAFF
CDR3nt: TGCGCCAGCAGCTTGGTAGGGGGGCGCGTGGGGAACACTGAAGCTTTCTTT

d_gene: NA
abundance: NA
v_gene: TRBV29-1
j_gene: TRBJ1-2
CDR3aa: CSVVDKHYGYTF
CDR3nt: TGCAGCGTCGTGGACAAGCACTATGGCTACACCTTC

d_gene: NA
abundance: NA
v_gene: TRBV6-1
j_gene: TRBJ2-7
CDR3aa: CASRERASSYEQYF
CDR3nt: TGTGCCAGCAGGGAGCGGGCGTCTTCCTACGAGCAGTACTTC

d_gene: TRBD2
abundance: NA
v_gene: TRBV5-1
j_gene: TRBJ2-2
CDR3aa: CASSATGTSGTGELFF
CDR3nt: TGCGCCAGCAGCGCAACCGGGACTAGCGGCACCGGGGAGCTGTTTTTT

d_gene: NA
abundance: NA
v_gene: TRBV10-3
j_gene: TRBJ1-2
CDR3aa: CAISESLQENYGYTF
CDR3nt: TGTGCCATCAGTGAGTCCCTACAGGAAAACTATGGCTACACCTTC

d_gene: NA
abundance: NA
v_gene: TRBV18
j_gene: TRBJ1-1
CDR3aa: CASSPSRGWGTEAFF
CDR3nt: TGTGCCAGCTCACCATCGCGCGGGTGGGGGACTGAAGCTTTCTTT

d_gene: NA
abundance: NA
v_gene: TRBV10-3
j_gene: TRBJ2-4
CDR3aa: CASKGFGDIQYF
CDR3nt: TGTGCCAGTAAGGGCTTCGGGGACATTCAGTACTTC

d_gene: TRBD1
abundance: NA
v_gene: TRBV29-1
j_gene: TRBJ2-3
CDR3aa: CSVGTGRLFRTDTQYF
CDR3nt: TGCAGCGTTGGGACAGGGCGATTGTTCCGCACAGATACGCAGTATTTT

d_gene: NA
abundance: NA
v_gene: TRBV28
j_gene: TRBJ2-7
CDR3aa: CASSLRGYEQYF
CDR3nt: TGTGCCAGCAGTTTAAGGGGTTACGAGCAGTACTTC

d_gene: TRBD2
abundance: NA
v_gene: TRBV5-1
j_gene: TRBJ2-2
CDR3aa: CASSLSGTSASGELFF
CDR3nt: TGCGCCAGCAGCTTGTCAGGAACTAGCGCTTCCGGGGAGCTGTTTTTT

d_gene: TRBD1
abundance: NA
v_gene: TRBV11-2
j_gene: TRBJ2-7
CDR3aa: CASSIQGPRYEQYF
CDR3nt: TGTGCCAGCAGCATACAGGGGCCGCGTTACGAGCAGTACTTC

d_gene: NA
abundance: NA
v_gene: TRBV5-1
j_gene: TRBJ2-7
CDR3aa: CASSFGDSSYEQYF
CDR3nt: TGCGCCAGCAGCTTTGGAGATAGCTCCTACGAGCAGTACTTC

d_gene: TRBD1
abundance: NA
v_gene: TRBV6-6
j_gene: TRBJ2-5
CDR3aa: CASRTGEETQYF
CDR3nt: TGTGCCAGCAGGACAGGGGAAGAGACCCAGTACTTC

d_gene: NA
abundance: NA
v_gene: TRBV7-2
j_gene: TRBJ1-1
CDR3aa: CASSLDRNTEAFF
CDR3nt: TGTGCCAGCAGCTTGGACAGGAACACTGAAGCTTTCTTT

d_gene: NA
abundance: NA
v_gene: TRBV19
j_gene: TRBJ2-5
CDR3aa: CASSIVVEETQYF
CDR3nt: TGTGCCAGTAGTATAGTAGTAGAAGAGACCCAGTACTTC

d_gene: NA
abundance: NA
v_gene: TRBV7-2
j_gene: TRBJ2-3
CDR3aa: CASSLYVDTQYF
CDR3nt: TGTGCCAGCAGCTTATACGTAGATACGCAGTATTTT

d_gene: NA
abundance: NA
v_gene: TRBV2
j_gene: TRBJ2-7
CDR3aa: CASSAAPDSSYEQYF
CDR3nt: TGTGCCAGCAGTGCTGCACCGGACAGCTCCTACGAGCAGTACTTC

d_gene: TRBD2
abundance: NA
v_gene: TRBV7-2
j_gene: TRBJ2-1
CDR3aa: CASSLTSGGSVEQFF
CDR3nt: TGTGCCAGCAGCTTGACTAGCGGGGGTTCGGTTGAGCAGTTCTTC

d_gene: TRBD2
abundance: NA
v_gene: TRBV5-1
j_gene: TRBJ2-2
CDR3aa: CASSRRGELTGELFF
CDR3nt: TGCGCCAGCAGCCGGCGGGGGGAGCTCACCGGGGAGCTGTTTTTT

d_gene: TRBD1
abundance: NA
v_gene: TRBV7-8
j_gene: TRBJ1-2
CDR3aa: CASSLAPGGYYGYTF
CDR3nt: TGTGCCAGCAGCTTAGCGCCAGGGGGATACTATGGCTACACCTTC

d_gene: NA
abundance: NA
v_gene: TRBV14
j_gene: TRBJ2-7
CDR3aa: CASSLGGGGSYEQYF
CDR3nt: TGTGCCAGCAGTTTGGGAGGGGGCGGCTCCTACGAGCAGTACTTC

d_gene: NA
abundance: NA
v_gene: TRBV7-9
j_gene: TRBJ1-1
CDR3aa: CASSPLNTEAFF
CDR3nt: TGTGCCAGCAGCCCGTTGAACACTGAAGCTTTCTTT